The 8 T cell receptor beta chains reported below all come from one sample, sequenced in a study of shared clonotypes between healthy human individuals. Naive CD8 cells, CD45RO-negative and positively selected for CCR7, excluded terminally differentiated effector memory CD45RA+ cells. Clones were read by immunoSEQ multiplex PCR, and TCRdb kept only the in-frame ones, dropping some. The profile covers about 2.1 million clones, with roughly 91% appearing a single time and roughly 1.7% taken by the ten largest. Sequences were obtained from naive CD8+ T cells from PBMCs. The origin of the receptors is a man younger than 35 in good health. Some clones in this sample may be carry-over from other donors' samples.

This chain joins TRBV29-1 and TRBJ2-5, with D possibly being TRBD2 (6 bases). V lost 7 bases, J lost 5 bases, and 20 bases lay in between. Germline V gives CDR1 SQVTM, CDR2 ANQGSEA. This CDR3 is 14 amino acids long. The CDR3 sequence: CSGKGGALTETQYF. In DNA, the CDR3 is TGCAGCGGTAAAGGCGGGGCCCTCACGGAGACCCAGTACTTC.

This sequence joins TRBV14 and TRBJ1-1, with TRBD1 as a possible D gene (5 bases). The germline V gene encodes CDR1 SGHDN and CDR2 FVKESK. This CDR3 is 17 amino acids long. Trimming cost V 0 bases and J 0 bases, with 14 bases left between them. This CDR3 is CASSQDGQGPMNTEAFF. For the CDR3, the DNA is TGTGCCAGCAGCCAAGACGGGCAGGGACCGATGAACACTGAAGCTTTCTTT.

The CDR3 protein is CASSLGWPDTQYF. CDR3 bases: TGTGCCAGCAGTTTAGGATGGCCAGATACGCAGTATTTT. The rearrangement uses TRBV28 and TRBJ2-3; no firm D call. The V gene lost 2 bases and the J gene lost 4 bases, with 7 bases spanning the gap. The CDR3 sequence is 13 residues long. From germline, CDR1 is MDHEN and CDR2 SYDVKM.

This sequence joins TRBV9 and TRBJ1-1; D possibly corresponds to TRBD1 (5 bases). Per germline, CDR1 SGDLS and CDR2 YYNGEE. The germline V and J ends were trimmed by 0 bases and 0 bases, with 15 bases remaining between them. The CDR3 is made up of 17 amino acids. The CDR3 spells CASSVVDRPGMNTEAFF. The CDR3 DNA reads TGTGCCAGCAGCGTAGTTGACAGACCGGGGATGAACACTGAAGCTTTCTTT.

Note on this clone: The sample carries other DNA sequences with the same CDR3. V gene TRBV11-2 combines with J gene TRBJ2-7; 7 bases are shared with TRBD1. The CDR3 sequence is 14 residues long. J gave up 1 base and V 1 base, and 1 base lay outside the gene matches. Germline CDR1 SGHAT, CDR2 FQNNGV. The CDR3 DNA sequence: TGTGCCAGCAGCTTAGGGACAGGATCCTACGAGCAGTACTTC. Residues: CASSLGTGSYEQYF.

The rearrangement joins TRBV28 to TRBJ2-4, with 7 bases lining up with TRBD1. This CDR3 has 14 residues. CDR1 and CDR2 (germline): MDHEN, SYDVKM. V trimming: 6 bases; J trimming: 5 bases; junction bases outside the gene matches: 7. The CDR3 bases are TGTGCCAGCAGAGGCCGGGACAGCCAAAACATTCAGTACTTC. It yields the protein CASRGRDSQNIQYF.

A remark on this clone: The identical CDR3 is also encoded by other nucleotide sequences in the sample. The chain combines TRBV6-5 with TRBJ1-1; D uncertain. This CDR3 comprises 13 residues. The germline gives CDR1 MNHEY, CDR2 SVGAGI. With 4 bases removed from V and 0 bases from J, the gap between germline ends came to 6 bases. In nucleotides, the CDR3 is TGTGCCAGCAGTTCCACCCTGAACACTGAAGCTTTCTTT. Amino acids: CASSSTLNTEAFF.

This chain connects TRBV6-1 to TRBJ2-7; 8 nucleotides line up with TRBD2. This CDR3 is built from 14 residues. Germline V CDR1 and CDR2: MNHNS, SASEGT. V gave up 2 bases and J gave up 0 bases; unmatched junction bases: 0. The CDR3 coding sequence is TGTGCCAGCAGTGAAACTAGCGGCTCCTACGAGCAGTACTTC. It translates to CASSETSGSYEQYF.